These 21 T cell receptor beta chains came from one sample sequenced in a study of blood T cell repertoires in COVID-19. The assay was immunoSEQ multiplex PCR, and TCRdb's table has in-frame clones only and misses some. The sample carries over 200,000 clones, 80% to 85% recorded once. The sample consisted of peripheral blood. All receptors derive from a man aged 50-59 years with active or convalescent COVID-19.

The V call is TRBV19, the J call TRBJ1-5; D not resolved. The CDR3 contains 15 residues. Trimming pared 1 base from V and 0 bases from J, leaving 7 bases between. Germline CDR1 LNHDA, CDR2 SQIVND (reference sequence). CDR3 in DNA: TGTGCCAGTAGTATAGCCGGGGATAGCAATCAGCCCCAGCATTTT. It codes for CASSIAGDSNQPQHF.

J is TRBJ2-2 and V is TRBV7-8; 7 bases match TRBD1. The ends lost 1 base at V and 4 bases at J; junction bases unmatched: 3. CDR1 and CDR2 (germline): SGHVS, FQNEAQ. This CDR3 has 15 amino acids. CDR3: CASSLGGGITGELFF. Written as DNA, the CDR3 is TGTGCCAGCAGCTTAGGAGGGGGCATCACCGGGGAGCTGTTTTTT. Drawing the rest from reference TRBV7-8 and TRBJ2-2, the complete variable domain is GAGVSQSPRYKVAKRGQDVALRCDPISGHVSLFWYQQALGQGPEFLTYFQNEAQLDKSGLPSDRFFAERPEGSVSTLKIQRTQQEDSAVYLCASSLGGGITGELFFGEGSRLTVL.

V is TRBV11-1 and J is TRBJ2-7, with TRBD1 identical over 8 bases. The CDR3 length is 14 residues. Losses at the gene ends were 5 bases for V and 2 bases for J; bases not matched to a gene: 5. Germline V gene lookup returns CDR1 SGHAT and CDR2 FQDESV (reference sequence). CDR3 region: CASSPTTGAYEQYF. The CDR3 DNA sequence: TGTGCCAGCAGCCCTACGACAGGGGCCTACGAGCAGTACTTC.

The V and J genes are TRBV6-5 and TRBJ1-4; D is perhaps TRBD1 (5 bases). Germline V gives CDR1 MNHEY, CDR2 SVGAGI. The V gene lost 8 bases and the J gene lost 8 bases, with 18 bases spanning the gap. The CDR3 covers 14 residues. The CDR3 loop reads CASGRDLGSEKLFF. The CDR3 DNA sequence: TGTGCCAGCGGGAGGGACCTCGGCTCCGAAAAACTGTTTTTT.

This clone occurred once. The chain employs TRBV9 and TRBJ2-1, with TRBD2 matching 9 bases. Germline CDR1 SGDLS, CDR2 YYNGEE. V lost 0 bases to trimming and J lost 4 bases; unmatched junction nucleotides: 11. The CDR3 covers 18 residues. CDR3 coding DNA: TGTGCCAGCAGCGTAGCTCTAGCGGGGCCCCGTCTTTACAATGAGCAGTTCTTC. It codes for CASSVALAGPRLYNEQFF.

The V gene is TRBV28, the J gene TRBJ1-5; D is possibly TRBD1 (6 bases). V lost 2 bases and J lost 0, with 8 bases in between. CDR3 length: 15 amino acids. Looked up from germline, CDR1 is MDHEN and CDR2 is SYDVKM. CDR3 coding DNA: TGTGCCAGCAGTTTAAGGACAGCTAGCAATCAGCCCCAGCATTTT. This encodes CASSLRTASNQPQHF. Full variable domain (remainder filled in from reference TRBV28 and TRBJ1-5): DVKVTQSSRYLVKRTGEKVFLECVQDMDHENMFWYRQDPGLGLRLIYFSYDVKMKEKGDIPEGYSVSREKKERFSLILESASTNQTSMYLCASSLRTASNQPQHFGDGTRLSIL.

The CDR3 DNA reads TGTGCCAGCAGCCCCGGGACAGTGGTTCGGACCATATATTTT. Translated, it gives CASSPGTVVRTIYF. The rearrangement joins TRBV2 to TRBJ1-3; 7 bases match TRBD1. V trimming: 6 bases; J trimming: 10 bases; junction bases outside the gene matches: 12. The CDR3 sequence is 14 residues long. The germline gives CDR1 SNHLY, CDR2 FYNNEI. Drawing the rest from reference TRBV2 and TRBJ1-3, the complete variable domain is EPEVTQTPSHQVTQMGQEVILRCVPISNHLYFYWYRQILGQKVEFLVSFYNNEISEKSEIFDDQFSVERPDGSNFTLKIRSTKLEDSAMYFCASSPGTVVRTIYFGEGSWLTVV.

The gene calls are TRBV9 and TRBJ1-2, with no clear D. CDR3 size: 15 residues. Germline V CDR1 and CDR2: SGDLS, YYNGEE. V lost 4 bases, J lost 4 bases, and 17 bases lay in between. In DNA, the CDR3 is TGTGCCAGCAGCACCGGAGCGGGCGTTGCCTATGGCTACACCTTC. Its translation: CASSTGAGVAYGYTF.

V usage is TRBV7-8 and J usage is TRBJ1-2, with 9 nucleotides matching TRBD1. This CDR3 is built from 15 residues. The germline V gene has CDR1 SGHVS and CDR2 FQNEAQ. V was clipped by 2 bases and J by 5 bases; unmatched bases: 6. Here the CDR3 DNA reads TGTGCCAGCAGCTTAACGACAGGGGGAAGGTATGGCTACACCTTC. Translated: CASSLTTGGRYGYTF.

V and J are TRBV6-1 and TRBJ2-2; 9 bases agree with TRBD2. The CDR3 covers 16 residues. The V and J ends lost 4 bases and 4 bases, in that order; junction bases with no gene match: 7. Germline V CDR1 and CDR2: MNHNS, SASEGT. CDR3 in amino acids: CASSGLSGGLTGELFF. Written as DNA, the CDR3 is TGTGCCAGCAGTGGATTGAGCGGGGGGCTCACCGGGGAGCTGTTTTTT.

The V gene is TRBV5-1, the J gene TRBJ2-2; TRBD1 matches 9 bases. CDR1 and CDR2 from the germline V gene are SGHRS and YFSETQ. This CDR3 is built from 16 residues. V gave up 3 bases and J gave up 4 bases; unmatched junction bases: 7. CDR3 amino acids: CASSSTPTGGTGELFF. The CDR3 DNA follows: TGCGCCAGCAGCTCAACCCCGACAGGGGGCACCGGGGAGCTGTTTTTT.

The rearrangement joins TRBV11-2 to TRBJ2-7; 8 bases fit TRBD2. Trimming took 4 bases from V and 4 from J; bases not matched to a gene: 15. This CDR3 comprises 17 residues. Germline CDR1 SGHAT, CDR2 FQNNGV. CDR3: CASSSHLAGSFPYEQYF. CDR3 in DNA: TGTGCCAGCAGCTCCCATTTAGCGGGGTCGTTTCCTTACGAGCAGTACTTC.

The chain recombines TRBV30 with TRBJ1-1; tentative D call: TRBD1 (6 bases). The V gene lost 3 bases and the J gene lost 3 bases, with 14 bases spanning the gap. The CDR3 contains 14 residues. Looked up from germline, CDR1 is GTSNPN and CDR2 is SVGIG (reference sequence). The CDR3 sequence is CAWRQGGWHTEAFF. DNA for the CDR3: TGTGCCTGGAGACAGGGCGGGTGGCACACTGAAGCTTTCTTT.

The chain has TRBV12-3 or TRBV12-4 and TRBJ1-2; D uncertain. V shed 4 bases and J shed 2 bases, with 8 bases lying between them. The CDR3 has 13 amino acids. CDR3: CASSSTVNYGYTF. The DNA for the CDR3 is TGTGCCAGCAGTTCAACAGTCAACTATGGCTACACCTTC.

The table lists this clone with a count of one. The chain uses TRBV25-1 and TRBJ2-1, with 10 nucleotides matching TRBD2. This CDR3 comprises 15 residues. Germline lookup yields CDR1 MGHDK and CDR2 SYGVNS. V lost 3 bases, J lost 5 bases, and 4 bases stayed unmatched. CDR3 in DNA: TGTGCCAGCAGTGAGGCCCTAGCGGGGGACAATGAGCAGTTCTTC. Protein: CASSEALAGDNEQFF.

This sequence joins TRBV11-2 and TRBJ1-2; 7 bases agree with TRBD1. The J segment lost 7 bases and the V segment lost 0 bases, leaving 11 bases of the junction unmatched. Germline V gene lookup returns CDR1 SGHAT and CDR2 FQNNGV. CDR3 length equals 16 residues. The CDR3 bases are TGTGCCAGCAGCTTAGACCCCCTCCCCGGACAGGCTGGCTACACCTTC. Protein sequence: CASSLDPLPGQAGYTF.

The J gene is TRBJ1-2, the V gene TRBV6-6, with TRBD1 identical over 7 bases. Trimming removed 2 bases from V and 7 bases from J; junction bases left unmatched: 10. The CDR3 has 15 residues. Per germline, CDR1 MNHNY and CDR2 SVGAGI (reference sequence). This CDR3 reads CASSYGTADVSGYTF. The CDR3, as DNA: TGTGCCAGCAGTTACGGGACAGCTGACGTCTCTGGCTACACCTTC.

The chain uses TRBV7-2 and TRBJ2-3; TRBD2 aligns across 8 bases. V gave up 10 bases and J gave up 3 bases; unmatched junction bases: 12. Germline loops: CDR1 SGHTA, CDR2 FQGNSA. The CDR3 consists of 15 residues. CDR3 nucleotides: TGTGCCACCCCGGGTTACGGGGGGGTAACAGATACGCAGTATTTT. Its protein product is CATPGYGGVTDTQYF.

In nucleotides, the CDR3 is TGTGCCAGCAGTTCTAAGACACGAAAGTTCTTC. Its translation is CASSSKTRKFF. V and J are TRBV6-5 and TRBJ2-1, with D hard to call. The CDR3 contains 11 residues. V lost 4 bases and J 14 bases, leaving 12 bases between the germline ends. In germline, CDR1 is MNHEY, CDR2 SVGAGI.

The CDR3 is CASSYVPGLGTEAFF. CDR3 DNA: TGTGCCAGCAGTTACGTCCCAGGGTTGGGCACTGAAGCTTTCTTT. This chain joins TRBV6-5 and TRBJ1-1, with D tentatively TRBD1 (5 bases). Germline V gives CDR1 MNHEY, CDR2 SVGAGI. This CDR3 contains 15 residues. Deletions cut 2 bases from V and 4 bases from J, with 14 bases between.

The chain employs TRBV7-9 and TRBJ2-7; possibly TRBD1 for D (6 bases). Per germline, CDR1 SEHNR and CDR2 FQNEAQ (reference sequence). Trimming shortened V by 1 base and J by 7 bases, and 8 bases separated the two germline ends. The CDR3 runs to 12 residues. CDR3 amino acids: CASSLVGQEQYF. CDR3 nucleotide sequence: TGTGCCAGCAGCTTAGTTGGACAGGAGCAGTACTTC.